Listed below are T cell receptor beta chains from one sample, sequenced in a study of cytomegalovirus exposure and HLA in healthy donors. Method: immunoSEQ multiplex PCR; TCRdb's copy keeps in-frame clones and lacks some. The repertoire holds over 55,000 clones, around 89% seen once, with roughly 12% in the top ten. Sequenced input: PBMCs. The receptors here all came from a woman aged 25 to 39 in good health and CMV-seropositive. Both conserved end residues are part of each CDR3. D genes are given only for firm matches. Some rows mark clone size as missing; the rest say once, few, many or name a class of expanded clone.

j_gene,d_gene,v_gene,len,abundance,CDR3nt,CDR3aa
TRBJ2-7,TRBD2,TRBV6-7,16,.,TGTGCCAGCAGTTACTTGGCTAGCGGGAGAGTCTACGAGCAGTACTTC,CASSYLASGRVYEQYF
TRBJ2-1,TRBD1,TRBV27,16,.,TGTGCCAGCAGTTTAGCAGGGGGACCCCGCCCCCATGAGCAGTTCTTC,CASSLAGGPRPHEQFF
TRBJ2-7,TRBD1,TRBV6-6,15,.,TGTGCCAGCAGTTACTCAACAGGGGGCTCCTACGAGCAGTACTTC,CASSYSTGGSYEQYF
TRBJ2-3,.,TRBV18,16,.,TGTGCCAGCAAAGGACTCACCGGGCCTAGCACAGATACGCAGTATTTT,CASKGLTGPSTDTQYF
TRBJ2-7,.,TRBV11-2,16,.,TGTGCCAGCAGCACCCTGTGGGGGAGGACCCCCTACGAGCAGTACTTC,CASSTLWGRTPYEQYF
TRBJ2-2,TRBD2,TRBV5-5,16,.,TGTGCCAGCAGCTACCCAAGACTAGCGGGAGTCGGGGAGCTGTTTTTT,CASSYPRLAGVGELFF
TRBJ1-2,TRBD1,TRBV29-1,13,.,TGCAGCGTACCCGGACAGGGAGGTTATGGCTACACCTTC,CSVPGQGGYGYTF
TRBJ1-2,TRBD1,TRBV2,12,.,TGTGCCAGCAGTCGGGACAGGGCGGGCTACACCTTC,CASSRDRAGYTF
TRBJ2-7,TRBD1,TRBV27,16,once,TGTGCCAGCAGTTTACTTGCCAGGGGGAGCTCCTACGAGCAGTACTTC,CASSLLARGSSYEQYF
TRBJ1-4,.,TRBV2,14,.,TGTGCCAGCAGGGGAGAACTAACTAATGAAAAACTGTTTTTT,CASRGELTNEKLFF
TRBJ2-3,.,TRBV27,13,.,TGTGCCAGCAGTGATGACTTGAGAGATACGCAGTATTTT,CASSDDLRDTQYF
TRBJ1-3,.,TRBV11-2,15,.,TGTGCCAGCAGCTTAACCGGGAGCTCTGGAAACACCATATATTTT,CASSLTGSSGNTIYF
TRBJ2-3,TRBD2,TRBV28,19,.,TGTGCCAGCAGTCCACACCTGGGGACTAGCGGGAGGGGCACAGATACGCAGTATTTT,CASSPHLGTSGRGTDTQYF
TRBJ2-5,TRBD2,TRBV5-4,15,.,TGTGCCAGCAGTTTGACTAGCAACCCGGGTCAGACCCAGTACTTC,CASSLTSNPGQTQYF
TRBJ2-2,TRBD2,TRBV5-6,19,few,TGTGCCAGCAGCTGGGGGGTCGGACTAGCCCGACCGAACACCGGGGAGCTGTTTTTT,CASSWGVGLARPNTGELFF
TRBJ1-3,.,TRBV6-6,15,.,TGTGCCAGCAGTTACTCGGGCTCCCCTGGAAACACCATATATTTT,CASSYSGSPGNTIYF
TRBJ2-5,.,TRBV6-1,14,.,TGTGCCAGCAGAAGGGAGTTGGAAGAAGAGACCCAGTACTTC,CASRRELEEETQYF
TRBJ2-7,.,TRBV6-1,13,.,TGTGCCAGCAGTGAACAGTTTTACTACGAGCAGTACTTC,CASSEQFYYEQYF
TRBJ2-1,TRBD2,TRBV27,15,.,TGTGCCAGCAGTTTACGGCGGGAGGCCGCTTGGGAGCAGTTCTTC,CASSLRREAAWEQFF
TRBJ1-2,.,TRBV29-1,11,.,TGCAGCGTTGTGGAGGGGTATGGCTACACCTTC,CSVVEGYGYTF
TRBJ2-2,TRBD2,TRBV7-9,16,.,TGTGCCAGCAGCAAAGGGACTAGCGGGAGAACCGGGGAGCTGTTTTTT,CASSKGTSGRTGELFF
TRBJ2-1,TRBD2,TRBV9,15,.,TGTGCCAGCAGCCCCACAGGACTAGCGGGAGGGGAGCAGTTCTTC,CASSPTGLAGGEQFF
TRBJ2-7,.,TRBV29-1,13,.,TGCAGCGTGGAGCAGGGAAGGTTGGGCGAGCAGTACTTC,CSVEQGRLGEQYF
TRBJ1-3,.,TRBV27,15,.,TGTGCCAGCAGCTTGTCTGGGGCAGCTGGAAACACCATATATTTT,CASSLSGAAGNTIYF
TRBJ2-1,TRBD2,TRBV25-1,18,.,TGTGCCAGCAGTGAAGGTCCTGGCGGGAGTGATTGGCCGAATGAGCAGTTCTTC,CASSEGPGGSDWPNEQFF
TRBJ1-1,.,TRBV5-1,12,few,TGCGCCAGCAGCTTCGGGGACACTGAAGCTTTCTTT,CASSFGDTEAFF
TRBJ2-1,.,TRBV28,14,.,TGTGCCAGCAGTCCCCACCAGGGCAGCAATGAGCAGTTCTTC,CASSPHQGSNEQFF
TRBJ2-3,.,TRBV7-3,13,.,TGTGCCAGCAGCTGGGTCCCGGGAGATACGCAGTATTTT,CASSWVPGDTQYF
TRBJ1-6,TRBD1,TRBV7-9,14,.,TGTGCCAGCAGCCAGGACAGGGGAAATTCACCCCTCCACTTT,CASSQDRGNSPLHF
TRBJ2-3,TRBD2,TRBV30,18,.,TGTGCCTGGAGTCCTAGCGGGAGGGCCATGGGGGTCACAGATACGCAGTATTTT,CAWSPSGRAMGVTDTQYF
TRBJ1-2,TRBD1,TRBV4-1,18,.,TGCGCCAGCAGCCTTAACCCGACAGCCGGACAGGGATTGGGGGGCTACACCTTC,CASSLNPTAGQGLGGYTF
TRBJ1-2,.,TRBV4-2,17,.,TGTGCCAGCACCCCGGCCGAAACTTCGGCAGGGGTCTATGGCTACACCTTC,CASTPAETSAGVYGYTF
TRBJ2-5,.,TRBV5-1,11,.,TGCGCCAGCAAAACCGGGGAGACCCAGTACTTC,CASKTGETQYF
TRBJ1-2,.,TRBV7-9,14,.,TGTGCCAGCAGCTTAGGCCCCGCCCAGAGGGGCTACACCTTC,CASSLGPAQRGYTF
TRBJ1-5,TRBD1,TRBV19,15,.,TGTGCCAGTAGTCGAGGACAGGGGGCCAATCAGCCCCAGCATTTT,CASSRGQGANQPQHF
TRBJ2-5,TRBD2,TRBV5-5,16,.,TGTGCCAGCAGCAGGGGACTAGCGGGAGTTAGGGAGACCCAGTACTTC,CASSRGLAGVRETQYF
TRBJ2-7,TRBD1,TRBV11-3,18,.,TGTGCCAGCAGCTTATGGCCAGCGCCGGGGACAGCATCCTACGAGCAGTACTTC,CASSLWPAPGTASYEQYF
TRBJ1-5,.,TRBV21-1,17,.,TGTGCCAGCAGCAAATACGGCGACACAAGTAGCAATCAGCCCCAGCATTTT,CASSKYGDTSSNQPQHF
TRBJ2-7,.,TRBV9,16,.,TGTGCCAGCAGCTCCCCCAGCGGCCCAGCCCACCACGAGCAGTACTTC,CASSSPSGPAHHEQYF
TRBJ2-1,.,TRBV7-2,17,once,TGTGCCAGCAGCTTAGTAAGGGAGGACTGGACCTACAATGAGCAGTTCTTC,CASSLVREDWTYNEQFF
TRBJ2-7,TRBD1,TRBV5-1,13,.,TGCGCCAGCGGAGAAACAGGGGGCTACGAGCAGTACTTC,CASGETGGYEQYF
TRBJ2-5,.,TRBV2,17,once,TGTGCCAGCAGTTTCGAACCAGTAACTAGTGGTAGAGAGACCCAGTACTTC,CASSFEPVTSGRETQYF
TRBJ1-2,TRBD1,TRBV6-5,14,once,TGTGCCAGCAGTTACTCCGGACAGGGCTATGGCTACACCTTC,CASSYSGQGYGYTF
TRBJ2-7,TRBD2,TRBV27,13,.,TGTGCCAGCAAAGTGGGCGGGAGTAACGAGCAGTACTTC,CASKVGGSNEQYF
TRBJ1-2,TRBD1,TRBV19,15,.,TGTGCCAGTAGTAATGCCGGGACAGGGGGATATGGCTACACCTTC,CASSNAGTGGYGYTF
TRBJ2-5,.,TRBV18,13,.,TGTGCCAGCTTCCTCCGGCCGGGGGAGACCCAGTACTTC,CASFLRPGETQYF
TRBJ2-7,.,TRBV5-4,17,.,TGTGCCAGCAGCTCTGGAGGAGGTCCAATGACCTCCTACGAGCAGTACTTC,CASSSGGGPMTSYEQYF
TRBJ1-1,.,TRBV5-1,13,.,TGCGCCAGCACCTCGGGACAGAACACTGAAGCTTTCTTT,CASTSGQNTEAFF
TRBJ1-4,.,TRBV4-1,17,.,TGCGCCAGCAGCCAAGATCAAGTAGTTGCAACTAATGAAAAACTGTTTTTT,CASSQDQVVATNEKLFF
TRBJ2-2,.,TRBV11-3,15,few,TGTGCCAGCAGCTTAGATGGGCAGGTCACCGGGGAGCTGTTTTTT,CASSLDGQVTGELFF
TRBJ2-4,.,TRBV7-2,15,.,TGTGCCAGCAGCTTAGATTTTAGGACTAAGGGCATTCAGTACTTC,CASSLDFRTKGIQYF
TRBJ2-1,.,TRBV7-9,15,.,TGTGCTAGCCATTGGGCGGGACGGCAAAAGGATGAGCAGTTCTTC,CASHWAGRQKDEQFF
TRBJ1-2,.,TRBV6-6,15,.,TGTGCCAGCAGTCCTGGGAGGGAGGGTGACTATGGCTACACCTTC,CASSPGREGDYGYTF
TRBJ1-2,.,TRBV9,16,.,TGTGCCAGCAGCGCCCAACAGGGAAGTCCCAACTATGGCTACACCTTC,CASSAQQGSPNYGYTF
TRBJ2-1,.,TRBV5-4,14,.,TGTGCCAGCAGCTTGCTCGGCGGGAAGGGTGAGCAGTTCTTC,CASSLLGGKGEQFF
TRBJ1-3,.,TRBV5-1,17,.,TGCGCCAGCAGCCCCGGCCTTCAGGGACTCTCTGGAAACACCATATATTTT,CASSPGLQGLSGNTIYF
TRBJ2-1,.,TRBV5-1,16,.,TGCGCCAGCAGCTCTTCTTCGGGGTCCCACTCGGCTGTGCAGTTCTTC,CASSSSSGSHSAVQFF
TRBJ1-1,TRBD1,TRBV6-4,16,.,TGTGCCAGCAGCGACTACTGGACAGGGATGAACACTGAAGCTTTCTTT,CASSDYWTGMNTEAFF
TRBJ1-5,.,TRBV27,14,.,TGTGCCAGCAGTTTATCCCGGGGGGATCAGCCCCAGCATTTT,CASSLSRGDQPQHF
TRBJ2-1,.,TRBV30,15,once,TGTGCCTGGAGTTACGGGGAGTTCTCCTACAATGAGCAGTTCTTC,CAWSYGEFSYNEQFF